Listed below are T cell receptor beta chains from one sample, sequenced in a study of cytomegalovirus exposure and HLA in healthy donors. Sequencing used immunoSEQ multiplex PCR; TCRdb keeps in-frame clones, though not all of them. The sample has 95,000 to 120,000 clones, 90% to 96% seen once. The sample taken for sequencing was PBMCs. The receptors were gathered from a woman between 18 and 29 years old in good health and CMV-seronegative. Both conserved end residues are part of each CDR3. The D gene is left open where the match is weak. Clone size is stated in some rows and not others, as once, few, many or a class when expanded.

CDR3aa,CDR3nt,v_gene,abundance,j_gene,d_gene
CASSPPPGQGEQYF,TGTGCCAGCAGTCCCCCACCGGGACAAGGCGAGCAGTACTTC,TRBV6-6,NA,TRBJ2-7,NA
CASSLPGGEGYNEQFF,TGTGCCAGCAGCTTGCCGGGTGGGGAGGGGTACAATGAGCAGTTCTTC,TRBV5-6,NA,TRBJ2-1,TRBD2
CATSGGPDGNTIYF,TGTGCCACAAGCGGGGGGCCGGACGGAAACACCATATATTTT,TRBV6-6,NA,TRBJ1-3,NA
CASSIRDRGDTQYF,TGTGCCAGCAGCATCCGGGACAGGGGAGATACGCAGTATTTT,TRBV11-1,NA,TRBJ2-3,TRBD1
CASTLAHRMNTEAFF,TGTGCCAGCACTCTAGCCCACAGAATGAACACTGAAGCTTTCTTT,TRBV28,NA,TRBJ1-1,NA
CASSGGAGARTEAFF,TGTGCCAGCAGCGGCGGAGCGGGGGCGCGAACTGAAGCTTTCTTT,TRBV9,NA,TRBJ1-1,NA
CASSPGQGPNYEQYF,TGTGCCAGCTCACCTGGGCAGGGGCCAAACTACGAGCAGTACTTC,TRBV18,NA,TRBJ2-7,NA
CASVGDSGGAGEQFF,TGCGCCAGCGTTGGAGATAGCGGGGGGGCCGGGGAGCAGTTCTTC,TRBV5-1,NA,TRBJ2-1,TRBD2
CASSSGPTGYGYTF,TGTGCCAGCAGCTCTGGACCAACGGGGTATGGCTACACCTTC,TRBV7-9,NA,TRBJ1-2,NA
CASSPAGVEVTDTQYF,TGTGCCAGCAGCCCGGCGGGGGTGGAAGTCACAGATACGCAGTATTTT,TRBV7-9,once,TRBJ2-3,TRBD2
CASSLGQIKNSPLHF,TGTGCCAGCAGCTTAGGGCAGATCAAGAATTCACCCCTCCACTTT,TRBV7-2,NA,TRBJ1-6,NA
CASSPGESNTGELFF,TGTGCCAGCAGCCCCGGGGAAAGCAACACCGGGGAGCTGTTTTTT,TRBV13,NA,TRBJ2-2,NA
CASRGSLNTEAFF,TGTGCCAGCAGGGGCTCGCTGAACACTGAAGCTTTCTTT,TRBV2,NA,TRBJ1-1,NA
CASRLQQGARDNEQFF,TGTGCCAGCAGGTTACAACAGGGGGCTCGTGACAATGAGCAGTTCTTC,TRBV7-3,NA,TRBJ2-1,TRBD1
CASSVLLSGAQYF,TGTGCCAGCAGCGTACTCCTCTCGGGGGCGCAGTATTTT,TRBV9,NA,TRBJ2-3,NA
CASSTGGRTEAFF,TGTGCCAGCAGCACAGGGGGCCGGACTGAAGCTTTCTTT,TRBV6-5,NA,TRBJ1-1,TRBD1
CASSLIRGEQYF,TGTGCCAGCAGCTTAATCCGGGGCGAGCAGTACTTC,TRBV7-2,NA,TRBJ2-7,NA
CASSPLGLATTSYEQYF,TGTGCCAGCTCACCGCTCGGACTAGCGACGACCTCCTACGAGCAGTACTTC,TRBV18,once,TRBJ2-7,TRBD2
CASSPQTLEGDEQYF,TGTGCCAGCTCACCACAGACTCTTGAGGGAGACGAGCAGTACTTC,TRBV18,once,TRBJ2-7,NA
CASSHLGDRGNYGYTF,TGCGCCAGCAGCCACCTGGGGGACAGGGGGAACTATGGCTACACCTTC,TRBV4-3,once,TRBJ1-2,TRBD1
CASSPEDRTWSNQPQHF,TGTGCCAGTAGTCCAGAGGACAGGACATGGAGTAATCAGCCCCAGCATTTT,TRBV19,NA,TRBJ1-5,TRBD1
CSVWTNGYTF,TGCAGCGTTTGGACAAACGGCTACACCTTC,TRBV29-1,once,TRBJ1-2,NA
CASTPGRGGYNEQFF,TGTGCCAGCACCCCGGGGCGGGGGGGTTACAATGAGCAGTTCTTC,TRBV5-6,NA,TRBJ2-1,TRBD2
CASTLAGYEQYF,TGTGCCAGCACTCTAGCGGGGTACGAGCAGTACTTC,TRBV6-1,NA,TRBJ2-7,TRBD2
CASSLLAGKGETQYF,TGTGCCAGCAGTTTATTGGCAGGCAAGGGGGAGACCCAGTACTTC,TRBV28,NA,TRBJ2-5,NA
CASSLHITFYGYTF,TGTGCCAGCAGCTTACACATTACCTTCTATGGCTACACCTTC,TRBV7-2,NA,TRBJ1-2,NA
CASRERKEKLFF,TGTGCCAGCAGGGAGAGGAAGGAAAAACTGTTTTTT,TRBV28,NA,TRBJ1-4,NA